Listed below are T cell receptor beta chains from one sample, sequenced in a study of T cell changes during pregnancy in multiple sclerosis. Produced via immunoSEQ multiplex PCR; TCRdb's table is partial and in-frame only. The sample gives under 50,000 clones, roughly 92% of which show up once; roughly 0.7% is in the top ten. Sequencing was performed on CD4+ T cells from peripheral blood mononuclear cells, taken in the first trimester of pregnancy. Receptor source: a female donor with multiple sclerosis, enrolled in a pregnancy study. CDR3s include the opening cysteine and the closing phenylalanine or tryptophan. The D gene is left open where the match is weak. The size entry is marked missing in some rows and otherwise reads once, few, many or a size class.

J gene | D gene | V gene | clone size | CDR3 DNA | CDR3 protein
TRBJ1-3 | . | TRBV6-6 | . | TGTGCCAGCAGTTACTTTGGCGGCATCTCTGGAAACACCATATATTTT | CASSYFGGISGNTIYF
TRBJ2-7 | . | TRBV4-2 | . | TGTGCCAGCAGCCAGGACACGGGCGAGCAGTACTTC | CASSQDTGEQYF
TRBJ2-5 | TRBD2 | TRBV7-8 | . | TGTGCCAGCAGCCCGTGGAGGGGCGGGAGGACCCAAGAGACCCAGTACTTC | CASSPWRGGRTQETQYF
TRBJ1-1 | TRBD1 | TRBV19 | . | TGTGCCAGTATGACAGGGGGCAGCAACACTGAAGCTTTCTTT | CASMTGGSNTEAFF
TRBJ1-2 | . | TRBV18 | . | TGTGCCAGCTCACACTCACAGGAGTCCTATGGCTACACCTTC | CASSHSQESYGYTF
TRBJ2-7 | . | TRBV30 | . | TGTGCCTGGAGCGGGACTCTCACCTACGAGCAGTACTTC | CAWSGTLTYEQYF
TRBJ1-3 | . | TRBV6-5 | once | TGTGCCAGCAGTTACGGGGGGAACTCTGGAAACACCATATATTTT | CASSYGGNSGNTIYF
TRBJ2-1 | TRBD2 | TRBV5-1 | . | TGCGCCAGCAGCTTGGATGGGACTACCTACAATGAGCAGTTCTTC | CASSLDGTTYNEQFF
TRBJ1-5 | . | TRBV5-6 | . | TGTGCCAGCAGCTTGGAGGGGAGCAATCAGCCCCAGCATTTT | CASSLEGSNQPQHF
TRBJ1-1 | TRBD1 | TRBV19 | . | TGTGCCTCGATCCACAGGGGTTTGGTGGGGACTGAAGCTTTCTTT | CASIHRGLVGTEAFF
TRBJ2-3 | . | TRBV27 | . | TGTGCCAGCAGGGGAGACACAGATACGCAGTATTTT | CASRGDTDTQYF
TRBJ2-7 | . | TRBV28 | . | TGTGCCAGCAAACCCGGGGGGCCTTACTACGAGCAGTACTTC | CASKPGGPYYEQYF
TRBJ2-3 | . | TRBV5-4 | . | TGTGCCAGCAGCTTGCCAGGACAGTATAAGACAGATACGCAGTATTTT | CASSLPGQYKTDTQYF
TRBJ2-6 | TRBD2 | TRBV7-2 | . | TGTGCCAGCAGCTTAACACGGGAGGTAGACCTGACTTTC | CASSLTREVDLTF
TRBJ2-7 | TRBD2 | TRBV5-4 | . | TGTGCCAGCAGCTCTCCTAGCGGGAGGGCAGGGGAGCAGTACTTC | CASSSPSGRAGEQYF
TRBJ2-1 | TRBD2 | TRBV11-2 | . | TGTGCCAGCAGCTTAGATCTCGGGAGCGGGAGGTTCTCCTACAATGAGCAGTTCTTC | CASSLDLGSGRFSYNEQFF
TRBJ1-4 | TRBD1 | TRBV28 | . | TGTGCCAGCAGACGTTCCGGGACAGGGGGCGACAAACTGTTTTTT | CASRRSGTGGDKLFF
TRBJ2-4 | . | TRBV15 | . | TGTGCCACCAGCACAGAACAAGACAGGACAAACATTCAGTACTTC | CATSTEQDRTNIQYF
TRBJ2-3 | TRBD2 | TRBV9 | . | TGTGCCAGCAGCGTCATAGCGGGAGGCACAGATACGCAGTATTTT | CASSVIAGGTDTQYF
TRBJ2-7 | TRBD1 | TRBV30 | . | TGTGCCTTCGTGCGGGACAGGGGCTACGAGCAGTACTTC | CAFVRDRGYEQYF
TRBJ2-7 | . | TRBV11-2 | . | TGTGCCAGCAGCCATGGGGGGTCCTCCTACGAGCAGTACTTC | CASSHGGSSYEQYF
TRBJ2-2 | . | TRBV13 | . | TGTGCCAGCAGCTTAGGCCCCTCGTTCGGGGGAAGCACCGGGGAGCTGTTTTTT | CASSLGPSFGGSTGELFF
TRBJ2-2 | TRBD1 | TRBV5-5 | . | TGTGCCAGCACATACTCCGGGACAGTAAACACCGGGGAGCTGTTTTTT | CASTYSGTVNTGELFF
TRBJ2-7 | . | TRBV27 | . | TGTGCCAGCAGTTTATCCGTGACTACCTACGAGCAGTACTTC | CASSLSVTTYEQYF
TRBJ1-4 | . | TRBV21-1 | . | TGTGCCAGCAGCCTCCGACAGGGGGGGAATATAACAACTAATGAAAAACTGTTTTTT | CASSLRQGGNITTNEKLFF
TRBJ2-2 | . | TRBV5-1 | . | TGCGCCAGCAGCTTGGTGGCGTCGGTCGGTTGGAGCGGGGAGCTGTTTTTT | CASSLVASVGWSGELFF
TRBJ2-2 | TRBD2 | TRBV4-2 | . | TGTGCCAGCAGCCGGGAGGGCGGCGGGGAGCTGTTTTTT | CASSREGGGELFF
TRBJ1-5 | . | TRBV7-8 | . | TGTGCCAGCAGCTTAGACGGGAGGGACGATCAGCCCCAGCATTTT | CASSLDGRDDQPQHF
TRBJ2-5 | . | TRBV7-7 | . | TGTGCTAGCAGCTTACGATTCGGGGAGACCCAGTACTTC | CASSLRFGETQYF
TRBJ1-1 | . | TRBV5-4 | . | TGTGCCAGCAGCTTGGGAGTCGACACTCCGAACACTGAAGCTTTCTTT | CASSLGVDTPNTEAFF
TRBJ2-3 | TRBD2 | TRBV7-2 | . | TGTGCCAGCAGCCCGCTCCCCACTAGCGGGAGCACAGATACGCAGTATTTT | CASSPLPTSGSTDTQYF
TRBJ2-3 | . | TRBV11-2 | . | TGTGCCAGCAGCGTGCGGGATCTTACGCAGTATTTT | CASSVRDLTQYF
TRBJ2-7 | TRBD2 | TRBV5-1 | . | TGCGCCAGCAGCTTATTAGCGGGAGGCCCCTACGAGCAGTACTTC | CASSLLAGGPYEQYF
TRBJ2-7 | . | TRBV5-1 | . | TGCGCCAGCAGTTATAACAGGGCCTACGAGCAGTACTTC | CASSYNRAYEQYF
TRBJ2-5 | . | TRBV5-1 | . | TGCGCCAGCAGCTTGATAGGGCGGGCCGAAGAGACCCAGTACTTC | CASSLIGRAEETQYF
TRBJ2-2 | TRBD2 | TRBV25-1 | . | TGTGCCAGCAGAGACTGGGGGGGAGTAGGTACCGGGGAGCTGTTTTTT | CASRDWGGVGTGELFF
TRBJ1-5 | . | TRBV30 | . | TGTGCCTGGAGTGTTGGGACTGCCGATCAGCCCCAGCATTTT | CAWSVGTADQPQHF
TRBJ1-2 | . | TRBV6-6 | . | TGTGCCAGCAGTTACCCGGGAACCGGCTATGGCTACACCTTC | CASSYPGTGYGYTF
TRBJ2-5 | TRBD2 | TRBV2 | . | TGTGCCAGCAGTGAGAGGGACGGGAGGGAGGGGACCCAGTACTTC | CASSERDGREGTQYF
TRBJ2-7 | . | TRBV14 | . | TGTGCCAGCAGCCAATCCCGCTACGAGCAGTACTTC | CASSQSRYEQYF
TRBJ2-1 | TRBD2 | TRBV23-1 | . | TGCGCCAGCAGTCAATCAAATCGGGCCTCGGGACTAGCGGACAATGAGCAGTTCTTC | CASSQSNRASGLADNEQFF
TRBJ2-5 | TRBD1 | TRBV2 | once | TGTGCCAGCAGACTCCGGGACAGTTCAGCGGAGACCCAGTACTTC | CASRLRDSSAETQYF
TRBJ2-2 | . | TRBV7-9 | . | TGTGCCAGCAGCCTCGTTCGGGGGGCTGCCGGGGAGCTGTTTTTT | CASSLVRGAAGELFF
TRBJ1-1 | . | TRBV5-1 | . | TGCGCCAGCAGCTTAGGACAGTCCCGGGGATCTGAAGCTTTCTTT | CASSLGQSRGSEAFF
TRBJ1-5 | . | TRBV6-5 | . | TGTGCCAGCAGAGCCGGGAATAGCAATCAGCCCCAGCATTTT | CASRAGNSNQPQHF